Following are 4 T cell receptor beta chains from one sample sequenced in a study of cytomegalovirus exposure and HLA in healthy donors. Sequencing used immunoSEQ multiplex PCR; TCRdb keeps in-frame clones, though not all of them. The table includes 130,000 to 150,000 clones, roughly 87% detected once. Sequenced: PBMCs. These receptors came from a woman between 18 and 29 years old in good health and CMV-seropositive.

This clone showed up just once. This chain joins TRBV28 and TRBJ1-5, with a possible D match to TRBD1 (5 bases). CDR1 and CDR2 (germline): MDHEN, SYDVKM. The V and J ends lost 7 bases and 3 bases respectively, with 16 bases between them. This CDR3 is 15 amino acids long. Here the CDR3 reads CASMFQGIINQPQHF. The CDR3 nucleotides read TGTGCCAGCATGTTTCAGGGAATTATCAATCAGCCCCAGCATTTT.

This chain joins TRBV7-2 and TRBJ2-5; the D gene is possibly TRBD1 (5 bases). CDR1 and CDR2 (germline): SGHTA, FQGNSA. CDR3 length: 15 amino acids. With 5 bases removed from V and 3 bases from J, the gap between germline ends came to 16 bases. DNA for the CDR3: TGTGCCAGCAGCAGGCGCGTGGGGCCCAAAGAGACCCAGTACTTC. It yields the protein CASSRRVGPKETQYF.

The chain recombines TRBV4-2 with TRBJ1-1, with unresolved D. Looked up from germline, CDR1 is LGHNA and CDR2 is YNFKEQ. This CDR3 spans 13 amino acids. The CDR3 DNA reads TGTGCATCTCGAGGCCGGGCGGGAACTGAAGCTTTCTTT. It encodes CASRGRAGTEAFF.

This sequence joins TRBV10-3 and TRBJ2-3, with D maybe TRBD2 (5 bases). Looked up from germline, CDR1 is ENHRY and CDR2 is SYGVKD. This CDR3 is 13 amino acids long. The V end lost 7 bases, the J end lost 1 base, and 9 bases lay between the germline ends. The CDR3 loop reads CAITPGGTDTQYF. CDR3 bases: TGTGCCATCACGCCCGGGGGCACAGATACGCAGTATTTT.